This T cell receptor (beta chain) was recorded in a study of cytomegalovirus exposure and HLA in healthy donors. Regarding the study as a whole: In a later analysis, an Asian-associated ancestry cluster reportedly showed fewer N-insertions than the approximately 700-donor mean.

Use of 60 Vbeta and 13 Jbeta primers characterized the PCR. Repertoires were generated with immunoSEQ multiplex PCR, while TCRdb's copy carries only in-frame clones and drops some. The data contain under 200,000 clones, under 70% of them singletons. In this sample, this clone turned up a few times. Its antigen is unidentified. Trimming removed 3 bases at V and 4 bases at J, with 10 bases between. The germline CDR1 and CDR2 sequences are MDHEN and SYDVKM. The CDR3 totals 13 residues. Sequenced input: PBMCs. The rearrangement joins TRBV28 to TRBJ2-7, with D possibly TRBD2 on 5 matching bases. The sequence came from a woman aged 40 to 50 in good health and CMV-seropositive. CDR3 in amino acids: CASSFDGIYEQYF. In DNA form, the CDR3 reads TGTGCCAGCAGTTTCGACGGGATTTACGAGCAGTACTTC.